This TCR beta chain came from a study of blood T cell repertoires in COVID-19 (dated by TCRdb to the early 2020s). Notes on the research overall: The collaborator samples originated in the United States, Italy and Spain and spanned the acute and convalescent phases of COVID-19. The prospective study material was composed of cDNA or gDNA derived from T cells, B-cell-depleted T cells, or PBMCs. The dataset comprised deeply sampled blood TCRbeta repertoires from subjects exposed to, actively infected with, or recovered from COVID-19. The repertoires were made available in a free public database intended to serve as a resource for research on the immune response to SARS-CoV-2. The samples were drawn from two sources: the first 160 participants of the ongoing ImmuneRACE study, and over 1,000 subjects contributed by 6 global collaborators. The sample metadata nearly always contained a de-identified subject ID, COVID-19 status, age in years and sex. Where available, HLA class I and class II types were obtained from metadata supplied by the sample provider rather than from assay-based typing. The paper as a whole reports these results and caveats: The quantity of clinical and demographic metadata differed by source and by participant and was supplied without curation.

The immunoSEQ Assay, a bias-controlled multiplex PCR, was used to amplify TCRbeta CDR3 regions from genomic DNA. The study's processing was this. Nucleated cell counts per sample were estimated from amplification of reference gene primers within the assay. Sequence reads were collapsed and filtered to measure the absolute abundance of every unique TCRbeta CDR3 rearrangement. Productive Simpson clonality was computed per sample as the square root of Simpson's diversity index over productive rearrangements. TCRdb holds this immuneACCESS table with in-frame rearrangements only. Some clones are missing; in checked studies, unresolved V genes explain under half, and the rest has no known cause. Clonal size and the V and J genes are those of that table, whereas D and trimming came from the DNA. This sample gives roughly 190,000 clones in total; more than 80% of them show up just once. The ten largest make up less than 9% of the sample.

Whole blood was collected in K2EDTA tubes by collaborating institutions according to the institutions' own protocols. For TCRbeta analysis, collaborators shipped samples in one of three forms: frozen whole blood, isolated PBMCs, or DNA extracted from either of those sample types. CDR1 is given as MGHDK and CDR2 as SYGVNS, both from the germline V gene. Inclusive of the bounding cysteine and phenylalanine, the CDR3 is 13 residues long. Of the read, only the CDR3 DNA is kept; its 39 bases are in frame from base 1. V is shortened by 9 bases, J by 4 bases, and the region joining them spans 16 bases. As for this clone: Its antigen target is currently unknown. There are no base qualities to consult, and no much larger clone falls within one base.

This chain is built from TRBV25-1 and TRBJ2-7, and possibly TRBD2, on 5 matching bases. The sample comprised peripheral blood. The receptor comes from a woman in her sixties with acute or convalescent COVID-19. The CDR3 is CARETPRTYEQYF. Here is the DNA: TGTGCCAGAGAGACACCCAGGACTTACGAGCAGTACTTC.